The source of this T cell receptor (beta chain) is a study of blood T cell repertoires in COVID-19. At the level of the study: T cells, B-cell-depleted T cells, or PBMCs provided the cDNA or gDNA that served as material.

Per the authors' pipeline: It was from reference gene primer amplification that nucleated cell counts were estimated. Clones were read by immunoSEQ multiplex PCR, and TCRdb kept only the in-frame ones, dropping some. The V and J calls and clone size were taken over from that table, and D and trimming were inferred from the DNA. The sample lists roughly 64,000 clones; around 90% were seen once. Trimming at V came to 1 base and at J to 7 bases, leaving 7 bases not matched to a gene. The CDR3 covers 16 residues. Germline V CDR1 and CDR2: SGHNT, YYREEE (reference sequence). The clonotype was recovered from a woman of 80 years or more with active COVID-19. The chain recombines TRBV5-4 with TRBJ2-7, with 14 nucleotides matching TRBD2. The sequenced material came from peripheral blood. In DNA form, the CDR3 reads TGTGCCAGCAGCTTGAGACTAGCGGGAGGGCTGGAAGAGCAGTACTTC. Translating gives CASSLRLAGGLEEQYF.